Sequencing of this TCR beta chain was carried out in a study of CD8 T cells in ankylosing spondylitis. Overall study findings and caveats: With a CD8+ phenotype, disease-linked clones were relatively rare in peripheral blood. Previous work reported some of these motif variants in the synovial fluid and blood of reactive arthritis. Among TCR beta sequences, a motif of eight highly homologous variants appeared characteristic of ankylosing spondylitis blood. Reported data indicate significant enrichment of disease-linked clones within matched ankylosing spondylitis synovial fluid.

This clonotype was detected a few times. Its antigen is still unknown. Germline lookup yields CDR1 LGHNA and CDR2 YSLEER. V lost 0 bases and J lost 9, with 18 bases in between. The CDR3 sequence is 15 residues long. Each TCR beta library was made by quantitative 5'-RACE that incorporated molecular barcodes. Via MiXCR, TCRdb re-called the 5' RACE reads, giving one row per CDR3 protein. The sample consists of 750,000 to 850,000 distinct CDR3 sequences, around 11% of them appearing once. This clonotype was sampled from a male donor with ankylosing spondylitis. Sequenced input: blood, either unsorted or a sorted T cell fraction (not recorded which). This chain uses TRBV4-3 with TRBJ2-7; no definite D call. This chain's CDR3 is CASSQDLKGYIGQYF. In DNA, the CDR3 is TGCGCCAGCAGCCAAGATCTGAAGGGTTATATCGGGCAGTACTTC.